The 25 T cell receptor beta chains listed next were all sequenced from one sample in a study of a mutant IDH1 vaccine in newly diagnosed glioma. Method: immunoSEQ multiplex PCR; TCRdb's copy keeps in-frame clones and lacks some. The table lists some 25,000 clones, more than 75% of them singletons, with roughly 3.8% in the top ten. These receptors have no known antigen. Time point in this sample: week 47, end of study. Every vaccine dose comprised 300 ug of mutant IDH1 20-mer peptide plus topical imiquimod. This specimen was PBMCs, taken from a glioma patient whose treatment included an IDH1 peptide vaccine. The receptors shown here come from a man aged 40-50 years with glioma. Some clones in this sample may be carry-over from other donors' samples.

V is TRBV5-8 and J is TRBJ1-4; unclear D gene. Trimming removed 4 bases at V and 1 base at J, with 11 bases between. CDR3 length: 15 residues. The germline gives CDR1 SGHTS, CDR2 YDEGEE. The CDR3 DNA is TGTGCCAGCAGCCTGTTGCGGGGAACTAATGAAAAACTGTTTTTT. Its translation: CASSLLRGTNEKLFF.

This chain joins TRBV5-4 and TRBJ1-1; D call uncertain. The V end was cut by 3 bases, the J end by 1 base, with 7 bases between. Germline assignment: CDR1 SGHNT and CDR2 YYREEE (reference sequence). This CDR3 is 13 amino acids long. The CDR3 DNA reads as TGTGCCAGCAGCTCGACGGGGAACACTGAAGCTTTCTTT. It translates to CASSSTGNTEAFF. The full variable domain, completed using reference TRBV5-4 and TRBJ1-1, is ETGVTQSPTHLIKTRGQQVTLRCSSQSGHNTVSWYQQALGQGPQFIFQYYREEENGRGNFPPRFSGLQFPNYSSELNVNALELDDSALYLCASSSTGNTEAFFGQGTRLTVV.

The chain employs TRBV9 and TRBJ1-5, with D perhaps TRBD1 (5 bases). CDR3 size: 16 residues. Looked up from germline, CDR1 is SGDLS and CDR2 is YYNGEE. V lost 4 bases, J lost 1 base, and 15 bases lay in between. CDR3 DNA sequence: TGTGCCAGCAGCCCCGGCGTCGGGGCCAGCAATCAGCCCCAGCATTTT. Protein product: CASSPGVGASNQPQHF.

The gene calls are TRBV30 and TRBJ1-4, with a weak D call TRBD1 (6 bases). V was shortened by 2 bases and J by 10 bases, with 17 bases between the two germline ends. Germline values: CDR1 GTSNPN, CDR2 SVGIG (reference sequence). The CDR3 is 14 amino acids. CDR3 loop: CAWSPGTSEGKLFF. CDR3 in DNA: TGTGCCTGGAGTCCCGGGACATCAGAGGGAAAACTGTTTTTT.

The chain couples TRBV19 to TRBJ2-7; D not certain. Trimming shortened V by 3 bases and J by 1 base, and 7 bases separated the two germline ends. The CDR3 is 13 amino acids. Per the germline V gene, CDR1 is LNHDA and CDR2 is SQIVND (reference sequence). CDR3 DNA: TGTGCCAGTAGTATCTCCCAGTCCTACGAGCAGTACTTC. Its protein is CASSISQSYEQYF.

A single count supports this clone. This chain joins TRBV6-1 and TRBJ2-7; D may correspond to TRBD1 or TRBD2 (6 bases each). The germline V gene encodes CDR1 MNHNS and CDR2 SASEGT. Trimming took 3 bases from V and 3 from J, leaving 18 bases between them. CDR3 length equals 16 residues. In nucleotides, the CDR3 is TGTGCCAGCAGTGAGGGGGGCCCAGACGGACTCTACGAGCAGTACTTC. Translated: CASSEGGPDGLYEQYF.

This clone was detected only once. CDR3 in amino acids: CASSLSADYGYTF. The CDR3 DNA sequence: TGTGCCAGCAGCTTGTCGGCGGATTATGGCTACACCTTC. The chain combines TRBV7-9 with TRBJ1-2; D is ambiguous. CDR1 is SEHNR and CDR2 is FQNEAQ in the germline V gene (reference sequence). Trimming left V 3 bases short and J 5 bases short, with 10 bases between. The CDR3 is made up of 13 amino acids.

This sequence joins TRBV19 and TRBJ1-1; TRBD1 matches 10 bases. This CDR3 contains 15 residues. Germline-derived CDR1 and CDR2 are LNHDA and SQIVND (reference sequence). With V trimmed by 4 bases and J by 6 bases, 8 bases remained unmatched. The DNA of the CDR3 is TGTGCCAGTAGTAAATCCGGGACAGGGGCGTCTGAAGCTTTCTTT. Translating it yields CASSKSGTGASEAFF. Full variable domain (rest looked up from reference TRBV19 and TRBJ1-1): DGGITQSPKYLFRKEGQNVTLSCEQNLNHDAMYWYRQDPGQGLRLIYYSQIVNDFQKGDIAEGYSVSREKKESFPLTVTSAQKNPTAFYLCASSKSGTGASEAFFGQGTRLTVV.

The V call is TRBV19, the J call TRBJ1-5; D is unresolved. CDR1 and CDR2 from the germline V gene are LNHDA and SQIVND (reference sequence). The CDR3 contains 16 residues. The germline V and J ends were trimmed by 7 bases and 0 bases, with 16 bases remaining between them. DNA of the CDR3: TGTGCCAGTACCCATTTAAGAGGGAGTAGCAATCAGCCCCAGCATTTT. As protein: CASTHLRGSSNQPQHF.

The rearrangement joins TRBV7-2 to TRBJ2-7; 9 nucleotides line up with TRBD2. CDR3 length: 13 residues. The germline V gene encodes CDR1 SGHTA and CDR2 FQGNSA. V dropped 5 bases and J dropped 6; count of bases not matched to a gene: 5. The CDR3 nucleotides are TGTGCCAGCAGCGCTAGCGGGGAAGGCGAGCAGTACTTC. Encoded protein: CASSASGEGEQYF.

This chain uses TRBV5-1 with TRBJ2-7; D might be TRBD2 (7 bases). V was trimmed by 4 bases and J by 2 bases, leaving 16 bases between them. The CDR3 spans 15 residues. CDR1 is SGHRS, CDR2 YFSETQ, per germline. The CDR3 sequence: CASSLWGGAPYEQYF. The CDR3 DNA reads TGCGCCAGCAGCCTCTGGGGGGGGGCGCCCTACGAGCAGTACTTC.

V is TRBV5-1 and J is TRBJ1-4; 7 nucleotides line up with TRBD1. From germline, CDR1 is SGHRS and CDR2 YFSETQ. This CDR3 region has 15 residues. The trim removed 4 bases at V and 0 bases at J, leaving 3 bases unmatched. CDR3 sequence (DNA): TGCGCCAGCAGCGACGGGACAGCAACTAATGAAAAACTGTTTTTT. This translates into CASSDGTATNEKLFF.

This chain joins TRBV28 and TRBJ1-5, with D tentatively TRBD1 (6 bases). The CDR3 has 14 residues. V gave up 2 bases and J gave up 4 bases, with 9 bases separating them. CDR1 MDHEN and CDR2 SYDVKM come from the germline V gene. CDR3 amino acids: CASSLGGTNQPQHF. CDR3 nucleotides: TGTGCCAGCAGTTTAGGGGGGACAAATCAGCCCCAGCATTTT.

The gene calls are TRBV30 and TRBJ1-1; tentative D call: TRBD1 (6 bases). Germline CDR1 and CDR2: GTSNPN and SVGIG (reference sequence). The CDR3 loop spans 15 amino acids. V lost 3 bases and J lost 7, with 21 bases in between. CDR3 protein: CAWSRTVFPLLEAFF. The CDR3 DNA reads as TGTGCCTGGAGCCGGACAGTTTTCCCCCTCCTTGAAGCTTTCTTT.

CDR3 residues: CASSSGPAGSATGELFF. CDR3 in DNA: TGCGCCAGCAGCTCCGGCCCGGCAGGGTCTGCCACCGGGGAGCTGTTTTTT. The chain uses TRBV5-1 and TRBJ2-2; a weak D match, TRBD1 (5 bases). The CDR3 runs 17 residues. Per the germline V gene, CDR1 is SGHRS and CDR2 is YFSETQ. V was pared by 3 bases and J by 4 bases, with 19 bases between.

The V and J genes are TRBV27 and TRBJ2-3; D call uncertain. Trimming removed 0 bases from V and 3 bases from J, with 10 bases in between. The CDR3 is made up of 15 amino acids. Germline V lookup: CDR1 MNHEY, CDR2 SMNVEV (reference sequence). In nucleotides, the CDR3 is TGTGCCAGCAGTTTATCGGGCCAGAAAACAGATACGCAGTATTTT. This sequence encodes CASSLSGQKTDTQYF.

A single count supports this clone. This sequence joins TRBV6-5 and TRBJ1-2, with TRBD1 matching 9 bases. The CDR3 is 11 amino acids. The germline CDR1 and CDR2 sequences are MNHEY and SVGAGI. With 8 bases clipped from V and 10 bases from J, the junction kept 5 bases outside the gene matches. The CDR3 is CASVRDRDYTF. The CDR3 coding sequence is TGTGCCAGCGTTAGGGACAGGGACTACACCTTC.

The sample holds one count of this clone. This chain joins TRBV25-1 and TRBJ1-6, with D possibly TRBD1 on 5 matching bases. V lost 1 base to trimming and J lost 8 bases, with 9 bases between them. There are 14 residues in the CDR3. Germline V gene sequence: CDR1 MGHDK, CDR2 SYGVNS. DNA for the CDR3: TGTGCCAGCAGTGAATCGGGGGTGGATTCACCCCTCCACTTT. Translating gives CASSESGVDSPLHF.

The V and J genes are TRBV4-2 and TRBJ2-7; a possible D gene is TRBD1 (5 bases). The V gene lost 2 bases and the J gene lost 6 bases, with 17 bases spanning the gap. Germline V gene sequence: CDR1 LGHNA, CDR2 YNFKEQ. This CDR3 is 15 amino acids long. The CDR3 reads CASSQTSRAFLEQYF. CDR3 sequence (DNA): TGTGCCAGCAGCCAAACGTCCAGGGCGTTCCTCGAGCAGTACTTC.

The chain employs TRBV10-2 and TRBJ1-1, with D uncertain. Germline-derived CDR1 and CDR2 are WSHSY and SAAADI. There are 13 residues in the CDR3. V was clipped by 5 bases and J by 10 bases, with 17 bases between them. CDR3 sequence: CASSPAVGAGAFF. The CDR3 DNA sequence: TGCGCCAGCAGTCCCGCAGTCGGCGCCGGAGCTTTCTTT.

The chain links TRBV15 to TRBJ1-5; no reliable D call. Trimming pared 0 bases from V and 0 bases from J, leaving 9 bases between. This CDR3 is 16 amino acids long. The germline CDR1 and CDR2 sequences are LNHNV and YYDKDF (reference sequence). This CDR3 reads CATSRDGGYSNQPQHF. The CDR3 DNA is TGTGCCACCAGCAGAGATGGAGGGTATAGCAATCAGCCCCAGCATTTT.

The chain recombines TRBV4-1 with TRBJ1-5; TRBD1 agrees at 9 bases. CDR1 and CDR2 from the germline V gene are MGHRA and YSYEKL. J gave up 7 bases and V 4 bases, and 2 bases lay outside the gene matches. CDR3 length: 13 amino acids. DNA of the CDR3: TGCGCCAGCAGCCTGGACAGGGGCCAGCCCCAGCATTTT. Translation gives CASSLDRGQPQHF.

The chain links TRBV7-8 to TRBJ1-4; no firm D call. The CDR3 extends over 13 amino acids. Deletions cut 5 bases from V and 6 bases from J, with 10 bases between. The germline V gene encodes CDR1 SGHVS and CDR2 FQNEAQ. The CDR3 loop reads CASSPGLYEKLFF. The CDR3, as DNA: TGTGCCAGCAGCCCCGGGCTGTATGAAAAACTGTTTTTT.

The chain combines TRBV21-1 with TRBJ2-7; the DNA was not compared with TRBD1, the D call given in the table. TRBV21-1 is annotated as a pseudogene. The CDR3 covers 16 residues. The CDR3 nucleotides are TGTGCCAGCAGCAAAGAACGGAGCGGACAGGCCCACGAGCAGTACTTC. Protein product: CASSKERSGQAHEQYF.

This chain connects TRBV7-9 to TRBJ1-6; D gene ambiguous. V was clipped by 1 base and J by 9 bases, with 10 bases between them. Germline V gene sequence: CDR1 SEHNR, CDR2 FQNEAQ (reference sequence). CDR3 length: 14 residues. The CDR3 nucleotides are TGTGCCAGCAGCTTAGGCCCTGATGGTTCACCCCTCCACTTT. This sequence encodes CASSLGPDGSPLHF. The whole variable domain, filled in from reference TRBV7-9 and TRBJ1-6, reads DTGVSQNPRHKITKRGQNVTFRCDPISEHNRLYWYRQTLGQGPEFLTYFQNEAQLEKSRLLSDRFSAERPKGSFSTLEIQRTEQGDSAMYLCASSLGPDGSPLHFGNGTRLTVT.